Listed below are T cell receptor beta chains from one sample, sequenced in a study of T cell responses to AZD1222 COVID-19 vaccine. Libraries were prepared by immunoSEQ multiplex PCR; TCRdb keeps only in-frame clonotypes and omits some of them. The profile shows fewer than 150,000 clones, 90% of them singletons. This sample comprised peripheral blood, obtained on day 0 of AZD1222 vaccination. The receptors stem from an adult in good health. CDR3s include the opening cysteine and the closing phenylalanine or tryptophan. D genes are given only for firm matches. Some rows mark clone size as missing; the rest say once, few, many or name a class of expanded clone.

size	D	J	V	CDR3	DNA
.	.	TRBJ2-5	TRBV7-9	CASSLTRTETQYF	TGTGCCAGCAGCTTAACGAGGACGGAGACCCAGTACTTC
.	.	TRBJ1-1	TRBV2	CASSPPRTEAFF	TGTGCCAGCAGTCCTCCGAGGACTGAAGCTTTCTTT
.	.	TRBJ2-5	TRBV9	CASSVRVGPLPQYF	TGTGCCAGCAGCGTACGCGTGGGCCCCCTACCCCAGTACTTC
once	.	TRBJ1-1	TRBV7-2	CASSPGYTEAFF	TGTGCCAGCAGCCCCGGCTACACTGAAGCTTTCTTT
few	.	TRBJ2-1	TRBV3-1/TRBV3-2	CASSQPRKVQFF	TGTGCCAGCAGCCAACCGAGGAAGGTGCAGTTCTTC
.	TRBD2	TRBJ2-7	TRBV3-1/TRBV3-2	CASSPSGGAYEQYF	TGTGCCAGCAGCCCTAGCGGGGGGGCGTACGAGCAGTACTTC
.	TRBD1	TRBJ1-5	TRBV10-3	CAISEILGGQGYQPQHF	TGTGCCATCAGTGAGATATTGGGAGGACAGGGTTATCAGCCCCAGCATTTT
.	TRBD1	TRBJ1-6	TRBV27	CASSLGTGVLNSPLHF	TGTGCCAGCAGTTTGGGGACAGGGGTTTTGAATTCACCCCTCCACTTT
.	TRBD2	TRBJ2-7	TRBV5-4	CASSLGGRDPYEQYF	TGTGCCAGCAGCTTGGGCGGGAGGGATCCCTACGAGCAGTACTTC
.	.	TRBJ2-1	TRBV9	CASSATLSSYNEQFF	TGTGCCAGCAGCGCCACTTTAAGCTCCTACAATGAGCAGTTCTTC
.	.	TRBJ1-2	TRBV13	CASSLVGRVFYGYTF	TGTGCCAGCAGCTTAGTAGGCAGGGTTTTCTATGGCTACACCTTC
.	TRBD1	TRBJ2-7	TRBV7-9	CASSSTGDSHEQYF	TGTGCCAGCAGCTCGACAGGGGATTCCCACGAGCAGTACTTC
.	.	TRBJ2-3	TRBV29-1	CSVALMVDTQYF	TGCAGCGTAGCGTTGATGGTAGATACGCAGTATTTT
once	.	TRBJ2-5	TRBV5-1	CASSLAGRGPTGEAQYF	TGCGCCAGCAGCTTGGCCGGGCGGGGACCTACCGGAGAGGCCCAGTACTTC
.	.	TRBJ1-1	TRBV5-6	CASSVSGVSGTEAFF	TGTGCCAGCAGCGTATCAGGGGTTAGCGGCACTGAAGCTTTCTTT
.	TRBD2	TRBJ2-2	TRBV6-5	CASSRAGGLTGELFF	TGTGCCAGCAGCCGAGCGGGAGGTCTAACCGGGGAGCTGTTTTTT
once	.	TRBJ2-3	TRBV4-3	CASSQDSGGPQETQYF	TGCGCCAGCAGCCAAGATTCCGGGGGTCCGCAGGAAACGCAGTATTTT
.	TRBD2	TRBJ2-1	TRBV7-3	CASRPSGSYNEQFF	TGTGCCAGCAGGCCTAGCGGGAGCTACAATGAGCAGTTCTTC
.	TRBD2	TRBJ2-3	TRBV7-9	CASSLGGLAGVGDTQYF	TGTGCCAGCAGCTTAGGGGGACTAGCGGGAGTGGGAGATACGCAGTATTTT
.	.	TRBJ1-6	TRBV7-2	CASSLADLTPLHF	TGTGCCAGCAGCTTAGCCGACCTAACACCCCTCCACTTT
.	.	TRBJ2-5	TRBV7-2	CASSLVLPRETQYF	TGTGCCAGCAGCTTAGTTCTTCCTAGAGAGACCCAGTACTTC
.	.	TRBJ1-1	TRBV19	CASSTGTANIEAFF	TGTGCCAGTAGTACCGGGACGGCGAACATTGAAGCTTTCTTT
once	.	TRBJ2-1	TRBV11-3	CASSGGYNEQFF	TGTGCCAGCAGCGGCGGCTACAATGAGCAGTTCTTC
.	TRBD2	TRBJ2-5	TRBV5-4	CASSPGLAEETQYF	TGTGCCAGCAGCCCCGGACTAGCGGAAGAGACCCAGTACTTC
.	.	TRBJ1-3	TRBV29-1	CSVEDGSSGNTIYF	TGCAGCGTTGAAGACGGAAGCTCTGGAAACACCATATATTTT
.	TRBD2	TRBJ2-3	TRBV7-2	CASSLGASGYPTSTDTQYF	TGTGCCAGCAGCTTAGGTGCTAGCGGGTACCCTACCTCCACAGATACGCAGTATTTT